This section outlines one T cell receptor (beta chain) sequence together with its context. Its antigen specificity is not known. No much larger clone exists at a distance of one base, and base qualities are not known. This sample is part of a study of control samples from healthy donors and cancer patients (dated by TCRdb to 2020 to 2021). Receptors were amplified or captured by the immunoSEQ multiplex PCR assay. Not all clones reach the TCRdb copy of this immuneACCESS table, which keeps in-frame sequences only. Checked studies attribute under half of the gap to unresolved V genes and leave the rest unexplained. The sample contains about 130,000 clones, roughly 94% of them found a single time. Jointly, the top ten make up 12% to 15% of the sample. The sequenced sample consisted of PBMCs. The clonotype was recovered from a man aged 55 to 70 with colorectal cancer.

The CDR3 protein is CATSRQSQGNTEAFF. The bases read TGTGCCACCAGCAGACAATCACAGGGGAACACTGAAGCTTTCTTT. Rearrangement joined TRBV15 to TRBJ1-1; TRBD1 could be the D gene, as 6 bases match. There are 15 amino acids in the CDR3, from cysteine to phenylalanine inclusive. The kept DNA is CDR3 alone, 45 bases in frame from the first base. The junction shows trimming of 2 bases on V and 1 base on J, plus 11 bases between the germline ends. Taken from the germline V gene (reference sequence), the CDR1 and CDR2 loops are LNHNV and YYDKDF. The entire variable domain, with the stretches around the CDR3 drawn from the reference TRBV15 and TRBJ1-1 proteins, is DAMVIQNPRYQVTQFGKPVTLSCSQTLNHNVMYWYQQKSSQAPKLLFHYYDKDFNNEADTPDNFQSRRPNTSFCFLDIRSPGLGDTAMYLCATSRQSQGNTEAFFGQGTRLTVV.